These T cell receptor beta chains were read from a single sample in a study of blood T cell repertoires in COVID-19. The assay was immunoSEQ multiplex PCR, and TCRdb's table has in-frame clones only and misses some. The sample yields roughly 140,000 clones, 80% to 90% seen once. The sequenced sample was peripheral blood. These receptors were collected from a woman aged 55-75 years with active COVID-19. Each CDR3 is given without its conserved first and last residue. Each record gives: D gene, V gene, J gene, CDR3 protein. D genes are given only for firm matches.

-	TRBV19	TRBJ2-3	ASGKFGTDTQY
-	TRBV5-1	TRBJ1-2	ASSLGDFSRGYT
TRBD2	TRBV19	TRBJ2-2	ASSYDLVLAGGTGELF
TRBD2	TRBV5-1	TRBJ2-5	ATEDGLAGKKTQY
TRBD1	TRBV6-2/TRBV6-3	TRBJ2-6	ASSLGQFSGANVLT
TRBD1	TRBV6-2/TRBV6-3	TRBJ2-4	ASSYAHLTGDIQY
-	TRBV6-2/TRBV6-3	TRBJ1-1	ASSYFRNTEAF
-	TRBV19	TRBJ1-5	ASKGGRGRNQPQH
TRBD1	TRBV25-1	TRBJ2-7	ASGPTGNYEQY
TRBD1	TRBV7-3	TRBJ2-3	ASSLGTGADTQY
TRBD1	TRBV30	TRBJ2-7	AWDRGTPAQY
-	TRBV9	TRBJ2-3	ASSATLTISTDTQY
TRBD2	TRBV4-1	TRBJ2-7	ASSLSALAGATNYEQY
-	TRBV19	TRBJ1-5	ASSISNSPGQPQH
-	TRBV3-1/TRBV3-2	TRBJ1-5	ANSRQGNQPQH
TRBD1	TRBV27	TRBJ1-2	ASSVGQTSSGYT
-	TRBV27	TRBJ1-2	ASSYSYRAAYGYT
-	TRBV7-2	TRBJ2-5	ASSFGSFKETQY
-	TRBV19	TRBJ2-1	ASSIEGAPPPYNEQF
-	TRBV27	TRBJ2-7	ASSPNLGTHRKIYEQY
TRBD1	TRBV7-3	TRBJ1-1	ASSLTRPSHGTGGAIFSTEAF
-	TRBV7-9	TRBJ1-6	ASSLADSNSPLH
TRBD2	TRBV24-1	TRBJ2-3	ATSDLGGRGTDTQY
TRBD1	TRBV7-2	TRBJ2-5	ASSFDRGLETQY
-	TRBV6-6	TRBJ1-1	ASSIGGTEAF
-	TRBV21-1	TRBJ1-3	ASSKGREGAYGNTIY
TRBD2	TRBV4-1	TRBJ2-7	ASSQKGVVGGPHEQY
TRBD1	TRBV5-1	TRBJ2-6	ASSFTGGSSSGANVLT
-	TRBV7-3	TRBJ2-3	ASSLSEIDTQY
-	TRBV3-1/TRBV3-2	TRBJ2-5	ASSQVSARTQY
-	TRBV5-4	TRBJ2-1	ASSLTDNEQF
-	TRBV21-1	TRBJ2-1	ASRCRGPRQF
TRBD2	TRBV3-1/TRBV3-2	TRBJ2-1	ASSQVAGEQF
TRBD2	TRBV4-2	TRBJ2-5	ASSQLAGGEETQY
TRBD1	TRBV12-3/TRBV12-4	TRBJ1-2	ASSWDRAAGYT
TRBD2	TRBV6-5	TRBJ2-3	ASYPRAGGADTQY
-	TRBV28	TRBJ1-5	ASRQAAGSQPQH
-	TRBV2	TRBJ2-2	ASTPGTYSNTGELF
TRBD1	TRBV2	TRBJ1-5	ASSRQGGNQPQH
-	TRBV6-6	TRBJ1-1	ASSHDLRGYLNTEAF